One sample yielded the 11 T cell receptor beta chains listed below, sequenced in a study of CD8 T cells in ankylosing spondylitis (TCRdb year 2017). Library preparation was by 5' RACE. Sequencing used an Illumina HiSeq 2500. The public reads were reanalyzed by TCRdb: fastp trimming at Q25, MiXCR alignment, in-frame beta chains only. Rows merge per CDR3 protein into single entries with the most common DNA and genes. Across this sample there are some 180,000 distinct CDR3 sequences, with 15% to 20% seen only once. The top ten clones comprise around 4.7% of the sample. The source material was blood, either unsorted or a sorted T cell fraction (not recorded which). All receptors come from a male donor under 30 with ankylosing spondylitis or in good health (not recorded which). Donor details come from another sample of the same person, matched by shared clones.

This clonotype was seen a handful of times. The chain recombines TRBV29-1 with TRBJ2-3, with D perhaps TRBD1 (7 bases). CDR1 is SQVTM and CDR2 is ANQGSEA in the germline V gene. Deletions cut 8 bases from V and 4 bases from J, with 13 bases between. This CDR3 is built from 12 residues. In DNA, the CDR3 is TGCAGCCTCAGGGGGGACCCAGATACGCAGTATTTT. Translating gives CSLRGDPDTQYF.

This clonotype has ten or more counts. The chain joins TRBV5-1 to TRBJ1-1; D gene unclear. This CDR3 has 15 amino acids. The germline V gene has CDR1 SGHRS and CDR2 YFSETQ. V lost 4 bases and J 1 base, leaving 14 bases between the germline ends. The CDR3 region has the DNA TGCGCCAGCAGCCAGGCGGCCGGTGGGAACACTGAAGCTTTCTTT. It codes for CASSQAAGGNTEAFF.

This clonotype was detected many times. The rearrangement links TRBV15 to TRBJ1-2; D is undetermined. The V and J ends lost 6 bases and 8 bases respectively, with 28 bases between them. Germline CDR1 LNHNV, CDR2 YYDKDF (reference sequence). The CDR3 is 17 amino acids. CDR3 nucleotide sequence: TGTGCCACCAGATTGCACCTTGGAGGTTCTACAGTAAGAGGCTACACCTTC. Its translation: CATRLHLGGSTVRGYTF.

The rearrangement joins TRBV29-1 to TRBJ1-1; no clear D gene. V was trimmed by 7 bases and J by 5 bases, leaving 8 bases between them. This CDR3 is built from 10 residues. CDR1 and CDR2 from the germline V gene are SQVTM and ANQGSEA. The CDR3 nucleotides read TGCAGCGGACGAAGAACTGAAGCTTTCTTT. The encoded protein is CSGRRTEAFF.

This clonotype came up many times. The V call is TRBV2, the J call TRBJ2-1; no clear D. The ends were cut back, 0 bases at V and 12 bases at J, with 6 bases in the middle. Germline V CDR1 and CDR2: SNHLY, FYNNEI. There are 11 residues in the CDR3. This CDR3 reads CASSEARLQFF. CDR3 sequence (DNA): TGTGCCAGCAGTGAAGCGCGATTGCAGTTCTTC.

There are many counts of this clonotype. The gene calls are TRBV3-1 and TRBJ1-1; D gene uncertain. The CDR3 sequence is 13 residues long. CDR1 is LGHDT and CDR2 is YNNKEL in the germline V gene (reference sequence). Trimming stripped 3 bases from V and 3 bases from J, with 8 bases between. The CDR3 is CASSHGLYTEAFF. CDR3 nucleotide sequence: TGTGCCAGCAGCCACGGACTGTACACTGAAGCTTTCTTT. The whole variable domain, filled in from reference TRBV3-1 and TRBJ1-1, reads DTAVSQTPKYLVTQMGNDKSIKCEQNLGHDTMYWYKQDSKKFLKIMFSYNNKELIINETVPNRFSPKSPDKAHLNLHINSLELGDSAVYFCASSHGLYTEAFFGQGTRLTVV.

This chain links TRBV5-6 with TRBJ2-3, with 9 positions matching TRBD2. The V gene end was trimmed by 1 base and the J gene end by 2 bases; junction bases not matched to a gene: 5. The V gene's germline CDR1 is SGHDT and CDR2 YYEEEE. CDR3 length equals 16 residues. The CDR3 region has the DNA TGTGCCAGCAGCTTGAGTAGCGGGAGAGTCACAGATACGCAGTATTTT. It translates to CASSLSSGRVTDTQYF.

This clonotype was counted many times. The CDR3 DNA reads as TGTGCCAGCAGCTTAAGTTCCCGGGACGGCTCCTACGAGCAGTACTTC. Its protein product is CASSLSSRDGSYEQYF. The chain links TRBV7-3 to TRBJ2-7, with D perhaps being TRBD1 or TRBD2 (5 bases each). Germline CDR1 is SGHTA and CDR2 is FQGTGA. Trimming removed 1 base from V and 0 bases from J, with 13 bases in between. CDR3 size: 16 residues.

This clonotype was seen repeatedly, ten times or more. The genes are TRBV12-3 or TRBV12-4 and TRBJ2-2, with 10 positions matching TRBD1. The CDR3 has 15 residues. V trimming: 6 bases; J trimming: 3 bases; junction bases outside the gene matches: 4. The chain's CDR3 is CASRLGQGYTGELFF. In nucleotides, the CDR3 is TGTGCCAGCAGGCTGGGACAGGGGTACACCGGGGAGCTGTTTTTT.

This clonotype was found many times. The CDR3: CASSLDAQGGPETQYF. CDR3 DNA: TGCGCCAGCAGCTTGGATGCCCAGGGGGGTCCAGAGACCCAGTACTTC. The J gene is TRBJ2-5, the V gene TRBV5-1, with TRBD1 as a possible D gene (7 bases). Germline values: CDR1 SGHRS, CDR2 YFSETQ. Trimming removed 0 bases from V and 4 bases from J, with 16 bases in between. The CDR3 covers 16 residues.

Ten or more counts support this clonotype. The chain carries TRBV12-3 or TRBV12-4 and TRBJ2-1, with D hard to call. Deletions cut 6 bases from V and 5 bases from J, with 5 bases between. The CDR3 has 11 residues. The CDR3 DNA reads TGTGCCAGCAGACTCAACAATGAGCAGTTCTTC. Its protein is CASRLNNEQFF.